One TCR beta chain is described in this entry. What it binds is not known. This entry comes from a study of CD8 T cells in ankylosing spondylitis. Study-wide results and caveats: In ankylosing spondylitis blood, a motif of about 8 highly homologous TCR beta variants appeared characteristic.

The CDR3 loop spans 12 amino acids. V lost 3 bases to trimming and J lost 8 bases; unmatched junction nucleotides: 3. The germline gives CDR1 SNHLY, CDR2 FYNNEI. TCRdb independently ran MiXCR on the 5' RACE reads; one entry per CDR3 protein. The sample contains 150,000 to 250,000 distinct CDR3 sequences, roughly 12% of which appear only once. The chain uses TRBV2 and TRBJ1-1, with 7 nucleotides matching TRBD1. The TCR sequence derives from a male donor with ankylosing spondylitis or in good health (not recorded which). Sequences were obtained from blood, either unsorted or a sorted T cell fraction (not recorded which). This chain's CDR3 is CASSEGQIEAFF. CDR3 bases: TGTGCCAGCAGTGAGGGACAGATCGAAGCTTTCTTT.